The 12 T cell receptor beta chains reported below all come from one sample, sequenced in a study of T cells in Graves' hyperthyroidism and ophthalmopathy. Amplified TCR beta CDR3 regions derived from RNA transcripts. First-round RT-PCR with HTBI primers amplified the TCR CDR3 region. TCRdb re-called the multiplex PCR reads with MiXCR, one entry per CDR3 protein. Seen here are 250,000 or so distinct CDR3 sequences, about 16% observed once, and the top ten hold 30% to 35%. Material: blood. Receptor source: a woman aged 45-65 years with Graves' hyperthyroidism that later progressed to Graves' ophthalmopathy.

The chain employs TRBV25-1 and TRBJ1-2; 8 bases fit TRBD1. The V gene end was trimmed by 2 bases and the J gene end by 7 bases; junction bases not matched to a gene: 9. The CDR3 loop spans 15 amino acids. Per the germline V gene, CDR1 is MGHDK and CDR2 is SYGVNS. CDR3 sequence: CASSEGGRGLGGYTF. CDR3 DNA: TGTGCCAGCAGTGAAGGGGGCAGGGGGCTTGGTGGCTACACCTTC.

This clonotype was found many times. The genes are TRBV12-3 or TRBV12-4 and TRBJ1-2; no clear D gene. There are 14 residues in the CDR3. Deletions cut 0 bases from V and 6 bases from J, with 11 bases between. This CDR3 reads CASSLAPSLNGYTF. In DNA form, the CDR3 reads TGTGCCAGCAGTTTAGCCCCCTCCTTGAATGGCTACACCTTC.

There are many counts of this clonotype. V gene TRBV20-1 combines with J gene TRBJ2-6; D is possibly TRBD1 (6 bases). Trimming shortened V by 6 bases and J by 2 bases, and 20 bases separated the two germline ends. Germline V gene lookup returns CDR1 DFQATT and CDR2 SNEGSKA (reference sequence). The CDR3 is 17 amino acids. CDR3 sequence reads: CSALRWQGMAGANVLTF. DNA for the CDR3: TGCAGTGCCCTCCGGTGGCAGGGGATGGCTGGGGCCAACGTCCTGACTTTC.

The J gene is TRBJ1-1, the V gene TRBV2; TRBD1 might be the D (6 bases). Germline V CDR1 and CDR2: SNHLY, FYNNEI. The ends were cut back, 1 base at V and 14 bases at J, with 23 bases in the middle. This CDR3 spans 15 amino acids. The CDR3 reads CASSEEGGVGGRRFF. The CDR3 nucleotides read TGTGCCAGCAGTGAAGAAGGAGGAGTTGGGGGCCGGAGATTCTTT.

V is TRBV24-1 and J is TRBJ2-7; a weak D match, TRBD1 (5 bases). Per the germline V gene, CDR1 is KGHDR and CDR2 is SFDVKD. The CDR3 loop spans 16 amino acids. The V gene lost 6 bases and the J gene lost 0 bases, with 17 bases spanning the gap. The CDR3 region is CATSSGSQSLSYEQYF. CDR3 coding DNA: TGTGCCACCAGTTCAGGGTCGCAGAGCCTCTCCTACGAGCAGTACTTC.

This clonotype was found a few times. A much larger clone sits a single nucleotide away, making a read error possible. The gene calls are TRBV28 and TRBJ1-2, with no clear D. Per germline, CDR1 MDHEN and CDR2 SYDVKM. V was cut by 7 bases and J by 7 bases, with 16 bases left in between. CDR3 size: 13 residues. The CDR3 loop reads CASNYGSKVGYTF. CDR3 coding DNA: TGTGCCAGCAATTACGGGTCGAAGGTTGGCTACACCTTC.

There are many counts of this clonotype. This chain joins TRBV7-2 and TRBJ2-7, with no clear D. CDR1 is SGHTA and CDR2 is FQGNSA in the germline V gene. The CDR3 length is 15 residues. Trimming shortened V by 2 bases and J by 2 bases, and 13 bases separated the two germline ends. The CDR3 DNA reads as TGTGCCAGCAGCTTACGGCTCACGAGTCCCTACGAGCAGTACTTC. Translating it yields CASSLRLTSPYEQYF.

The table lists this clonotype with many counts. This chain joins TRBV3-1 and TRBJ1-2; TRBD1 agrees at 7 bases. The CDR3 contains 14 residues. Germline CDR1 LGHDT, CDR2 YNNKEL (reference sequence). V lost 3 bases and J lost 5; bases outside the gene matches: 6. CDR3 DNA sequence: TGTGCCAGCAGCCAGTTCGGACAGGCATATGGCTACACCTTC. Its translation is CASSQFGQAYGYTF.

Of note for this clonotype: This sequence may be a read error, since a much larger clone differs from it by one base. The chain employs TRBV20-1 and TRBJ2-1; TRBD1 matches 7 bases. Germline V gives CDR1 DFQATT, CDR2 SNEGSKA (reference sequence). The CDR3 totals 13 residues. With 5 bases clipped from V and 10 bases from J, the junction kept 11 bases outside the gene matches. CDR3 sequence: CSALGNTGVEQFF. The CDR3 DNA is TGCAGTGCTCTCGGAAACACAGGGGTCGAGCAGTTCTTC.

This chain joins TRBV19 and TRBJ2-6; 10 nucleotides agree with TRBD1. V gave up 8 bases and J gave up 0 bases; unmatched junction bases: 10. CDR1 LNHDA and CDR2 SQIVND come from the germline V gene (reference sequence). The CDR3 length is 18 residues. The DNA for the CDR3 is TGTGCCAGTCACCGGGACAGGGGAAGAGGCTCTGGGGCCAACGTCCTGACTTTC. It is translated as CASHRDRGRGSGANVLTF.

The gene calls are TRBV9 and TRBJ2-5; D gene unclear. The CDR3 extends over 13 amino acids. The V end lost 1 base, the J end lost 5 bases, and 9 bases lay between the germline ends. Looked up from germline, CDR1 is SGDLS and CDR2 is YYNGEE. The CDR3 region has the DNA TGTGCCAGCAGCGTAAGGGATGCCGAGACCCAGTACTTC. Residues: CASSVRDAETQYF. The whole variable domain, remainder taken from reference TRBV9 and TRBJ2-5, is DSGVTQTPKHLITATGQRVTLRCSPRSGDLSVYWYQQSLDQGLQFLIQYYNGEERAKGNILERFSAQQFPDLHSELNLSSLELGDSALYFCASSVRDAETQYFGPGTRLLVL.

CDR3: CASSSTGGEETQYF. The CDR3 nucleotides are TGTGCCAGCAGTTCAACAGGGGGCGAAGAGACCCAGTACTTC. The genes are TRBV7-9 and TRBJ2-5; TRBD1 matches 9 bases. The V segment lost 6 bases and the J segment 3 bases; nucleotides outside the gene matches: 5. Germline V gene data show CDR1 as SEHNR and CDR2 as FQNEAQ (reference sequence). The CDR3 loop spans 14 amino acids.